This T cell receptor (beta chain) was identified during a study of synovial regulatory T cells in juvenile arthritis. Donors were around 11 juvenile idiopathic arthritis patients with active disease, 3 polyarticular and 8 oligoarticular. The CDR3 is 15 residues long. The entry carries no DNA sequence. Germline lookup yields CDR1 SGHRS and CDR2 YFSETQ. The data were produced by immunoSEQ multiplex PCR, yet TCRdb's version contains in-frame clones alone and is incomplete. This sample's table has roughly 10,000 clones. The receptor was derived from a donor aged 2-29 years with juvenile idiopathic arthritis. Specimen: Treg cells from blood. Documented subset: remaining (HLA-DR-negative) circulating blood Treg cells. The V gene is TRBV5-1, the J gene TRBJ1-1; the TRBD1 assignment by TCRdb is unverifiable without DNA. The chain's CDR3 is CASSLGTGAGTEAFF.